Below are 30 T cell receptor beta chains sequenced from a single sample in a study of low-dose radiotherapy and immunotherapy resistance in tumors. Primers used for first-strand cDNA, a TRAV- and TRBV-specific set, covered both alpha and beta chains. A roughly 20-cycle PCR with a constant-region primer and V-primer adapter amplified TCRs. TCRdb recomputed calls from the reads with MiXCR, one row per CDR3 protein. The sample consists of 35,000 to 45,000 distinct CDR3 sequences, 20% to 30% of them appearing once. Stated time point: after trial treatment. The treatment: LDRT plus nivolumab, ipilimumab, low-dose cyclophosphamide and aspirin (RACIN trial). The material sequenced was PBMCs, taken after low-dose radiotherapy plus immunotherapy. All receptors derive from a male donor with prostate cancer.

This clonotype was counted ten times or more. The chain couples TRBV28 to TRBJ1-6; D is unclear. Germline values: CDR1 MDHEN, CDR2 SYDVKM. The CDR3 contains 19 residues. Trimming removed 7 bases at V and 0 bases at J, with 22 bases between. The CDR3 loop is CASISNGLTSSSYNSPLHF. The CDR3 bases are TGTGCCAGCATCTCAAATGGCCTAACATCGAGCTCCTATAATTCACCCCTCCACTTT. The full variable domain, in which reference TRBV28 and TRBJ1-6 provide the parts outside the CDR3, is DVKVTQSSRYLVKRTGEKVFLECVQDMDHENMFWYRQDPGLGLRLIYFSYDVKMKEKGDIPEGYSVSREKKERFSLILESASTNQTSMYLCASISNGLTSSSYNSPLHFGNGTRLTVT.

This chain uses TRBV2 with TRBJ2-5; TRBD2 matches 16 bases. The CDR3 has 16 residues. Trimming removed 3 bases from V and 3 bases from J; junction bases left unmatched: 1. CDR1 is SNHLY, CDR2 FYNNEI, per germline. The DNA of the CDR3 is TGTGCCAGCAGTGAGGGGACTAGCGGGAGGGAAGAGACCCAGTACTTC. It yields the protein CASSEGTSGREETQYF.

This sequence joins TRBV20-1 and TRBJ2-5, with D unclear. Germline V gene lookup returns CDR1 DFQATT and CDR2 SNEGSKA (reference sequence). The CDR3 is 18 residues long. The V gene lost 3 bases and the J gene lost 1 base, with 24 bases spanning the gap. This CDR3 reads CSASSLLLLEGIQETQYF. The CDR3 bases are TGCAGTGCTAGTTCGTTACTCCTCCTCGAAGGGATCCAAGAGACCCAGTACTTC.

This clonotype was seen many times. The V call is TRBV5-3, the J call TRBJ1-1, with unresolved D. TRBV5-3 is an ORF; its function is uncertain. V dropped 8 bases and J dropped 0 bases, with 20 bases sitting between them. This CDR3 comprises 16 residues. CDR3 DNA: TGTGCCAGCAGCCAGGCGGTCGGGATCATGAACACTGAAGCTTTCTTT. This translates into CASSQAVGIMNTEAFF.

This clonotype was counted at least ten times. The chain links TRBV5-1 to TRBJ2-5; no firm D call. The CDR3 covers 14 residues. V shed 5 bases and J shed 2 bases, with 13 bases lying between them. Germline CDR1 reads SGHRS; CDR2 reads YFSETQ. This chain's CDR3 is CASRTFPEQETQYF. The CDR3 coding sequence is TGCGCCAGCAGAACATTCCCGGAACAAGAGACCCAGTACTTC.

The chain has TRBV28 and TRBJ2-5, with D possibly matching TRBD2 (7 bases). This CDR3 region has 16 residues. Trimming took off 10 bases at V and 5 bases at J, with 26 bases between the two ends. Germline-derived CDR1 and CDR2 are MDHEN and SYDVKM. The CDR3 protein is CANSLGGAQAAETQYF. In DNA form, the CDR3 reads TGTGCCAACAGCCTGGGGGGGGCCCAGGCAGCGGAGACCCAGTACTTC.

This clonotype was seen only a few times. V is TRBV19 and J is TRBJ2-1; unclear D gene. Germline CDR1 reads LNHDA; CDR2 reads SQIVND (reference sequence). Trimming shortened V by 3 bases and J by 4 bases, and 16 bases separated the two germline ends. The CDR3 is 16 residues long. CDR3 coding DNA: TGTGCCAGTAGTATGGCCGAAGGGTGGGCGTACAATGAGCAGTTCTTC. Protein product: CASSMAEGWAYNEQFF.

Regarding this clonotype: A far more abundant clone sits one base away, making this likely a read error. The chain combines TRBV6-8 with TRBJ2-2, with D possibly TRBD2 on 6 matching bases. The germline V gene encodes CDR1 MNHGY and CDR2 SAAAGT. The CDR3 loop spans 15 amino acids. V was trimmed by 5 bases and J by 4 bases, leaving 14 bases between them. The CDR3 protein is CASSDAGGSTGELFF. In DNA, the CDR3 is TGTGCCAGCAGTGATGCCGGAGGGTCCACCGGGGAGCTGTTTTTT.

This clonotype has at least ten counts. The genes are TRBV19 and TRBJ2-5, with 7 bases identical to TRBD1. Germline V gene sequence: CDR1 LNHDA, CDR2 SQIVND (reference sequence). The J segment lost 5 bases and the V segment lost 4 bases, leaving 13 bases of the junction unmatched. The CDR3 contains 16 residues. The CDR3 region is CASSTWTGAPRETQYF. The CDR3 DNA follows: TGTGCCAGTAGTACCTGGACAGGAGCCCCAAGGGAGACCCAGTACTTC.

This clonotype was picked up many times. The chain combines TRBV11-2 with TRBJ2-1; unclear D gene. The germline CDR1 and CDR2 sequences are SGHAT and FQNNGV. The V gene lost 3 bases and the J gene lost 0 bases, with 6 bases spanning the gap. The CDR3 extends over 14 amino acids. CDR3 bases: TGTGCCAGCAGCTTTGGGGTCTCCTACAATGAGCAGTTCTTC. The encoded protein is CASSFGVSYNEQFF. The whole variable domain, filled in from reference TRBV11-2 and TRBJ2-1, reads EAGVAQSPRYKIIEKRQSVAFWCNPISGHATLYWYQQILGQGPKLLIQFQNNGVVDDSQLPKDRFSAERLKGVDSTLKIQPAKLEDSAVYLCASSFGVSYNEQFFGPGTRLTVL.

This clonotype has at least ten counts. The chain uses TRBV28 and TRBJ1-5; weak D call: TRBD1 (5 bases). CDR1 is MDHEN, CDR2 SYDVKM, per germline. The CDR3 has 15 residues. V was shortened by 4 bases and J by 6 bases, with 16 bases between the two germline ends. As DNA, the CDR3 is TGTGCCAGCAGTTCCCCCTCCGGCGGGACTCAGCCCCAGCATTTT. This translates into CASSSPSGGTQPQHF.

This clonotype was seen ten or more times. This chain uses TRBV20-1 with TRBJ1-2, with TRBD1 as a possible D gene (6 bases). Trimming shortened V by 6 bases and J by 3 bases, and 14 bases separated the two germline ends. CDR3 length: 13 residues. Germline assignment: CDR1 DFQATT and CDR2 SNEGSKA (reference sequence). The CDR3 region has the DNA TGCAGTGCCAGACGGGCAGGGGACTATGGCTACACCTTC. This gives the protein CSARRAGDYGYTF.

This clonotype was seen ten or more times. The chain has TRBV11-3 and TRBJ2-5, with 7 bases identical to TRBD2. This CDR3 comprises 15 residues. V lost 5 bases, J lost 5 bases, and 11 bases stayed unmatched. CDR1 is SGHNT, CDR2 YENEEA, per germline. This CDR3 is CASSPGEGRAETQYF. CDR3 sequence (DNA): TGTGCCAGCAGCCCGGGCGAGGGGAGGGCCGAGACCCAGTACTTC.

This clonotype showed up just a few times. The chain links TRBV5-1 to TRBJ2-2; unclear D gene. The V end lost 0 bases, the J end lost 6 bases, and 6 bases lay between the germline ends. This CDR3 is 13 amino acids long. Germline-derived CDR1 and CDR2 are SGHRS and YFSETQ. In nucleotides, the CDR3 is TGCGCCAGCAGCTTGGATGGGCCCGGGGAGCTGTTTTTT. It is translated as CASSLDGPGELFF.

This clonotype was seen a few times. CDR3 nucleotides: TGTGCCAGCAGTGCAACCTATCCTACTAGCGGGAGCTCCTACGAGCAGTACTTC. It yields the protein CASSATYPTSGSSYEQYF. This chain connects TRBV6-1 to TRBJ2-7, with 11 bases aligning to TRBD2. CDR1 MNHNS and CDR2 SASEGT come from the germline V gene. The junction had 11 bases not matched to a gene; V was cut back by 4 bases and J by 0 bases. The CDR3 is 18 amino acids.

This clonotype was counted between two and nine times. The V call is TRBV19, the J call TRBJ2-2; D may correspond to TRBD1 or TRBD2 (6 bases each). In germline, CDR1 is LNHDA, CDR2 SQIVND (reference sequence). This CDR3 contains 16 residues. V was trimmed by 6 bases and J by 0 bases, leaving 14 bases between them. The DNA for the CDR3 is TGTGCCAGTAGAACTACGGGGGCGTCGAACACCGGGGAGCTGTTTTTT. Amino acid sequence: CASRTTGASNTGELFF.

In its sample, this clonotype was seen a few times. The chain couples TRBV7-6 to TRBJ2-2; 7 bases align to TRBD1. Germline CDR1 SGHVS, CDR2 FNYEAQ. The CDR3 has 18 amino acids. With 2 bases clipped from V and 5 bases from J, the junction kept 14 bases outside the gene matches. CDR3 DNA: TGTGCCAGCAGCTTATCCCCCCGGACAGGTCCTTTAACCGGGGAGCTGTTTTTT. It encodes CASSLSPRTGPLTGELFF.

This clonotype was seen at least ten times. This sequence joins TRBV30 and TRBJ1-6, with D tentatively TRBD1 (5 bases). V was cut by 2 bases and J by 7 bases, with 12 bases left in between. The length of the CDR3 is 14 residues. Germline assignment: CDR1 GTSNPN and CDR2 SVGIG (reference sequence). The CDR3 loop reads CAWSLGHSNSPLHF. In DNA form, the CDR3 reads TGTGCCTGGAGTCTGGGGCACTCGAATTCACCCCTCCACTTT.

There are many counts of this clonotype. The CDR3 coding sequence is TGTGCCAGCAGCCAAGATCATGAGGGATCCTATGGCTACACCTTC. It specifies CASSQDHEGSYGYTF. This sequence joins TRBV4-2 and TRBJ1-2; D uncertain. CDR3 size: 15 residues. Germline V gene sequence: CDR1 LGHNA, CDR2 YNFKEQ. V was clipped by 0 bases and J by 4 bases, with 12 bases between them.

The sample holds many counts of this clonotype. The J gene is TRBJ2-1, the V gene TRBV3-1; 10 bases map to TRBD2. The CDR3 covers 15 residues. Germline-derived CDR1 and CDR2 are LGHDT and YNNKEL (reference sequence). V shed 6 bases and J 5 bases; nucleotides not matched to a gene: 7. The CDR3 DNA reads as TGTGCCAGCAGACCCACTAGCGGGGTAAACAATGAGCAGTTCTTC. This encodes CASRPTSGVNNEQFF.

Worth noting for this clonotype: A single base is all that separates this from a far larger clone, so a read error is likely. The chain links TRBV5-1 to TRBJ2-5, with 11 bases fitting TRBD2. The CDR3 spans 15 residues. Germline CDR1 is SGHRS and CDR2 is YFSETQ. Unmatched junction bases numbered 13, after V lost 4 bases and J lost 11 bases. CDR3 in amino acids: CASSTTSGSPNEQYF. CDR3 sequence (DNA): TGCGCCAGCAGCACCACTAGCGGGAGCCCCAATGAGCAGTACTTC.

This clonotype occurred a few times. The rearrangement links TRBV10-3 to TRBJ2-2, with TRBD2 matching 11 bases. V gave up 4 bases and J gave up 1 base; unmatched junction bases: 8. Germline loops: CDR1 ENHRY, CDR2 SYGVKD. The CDR3 is 18 amino acids. As DNA, the CDR3 is TGTGCCATCAGTGCTGGGCTAGCGGGGGGCCTGAACACCGGGGAGCTGTTTTTT. As protein: CAISAGLAGGLNTGELFF.

This clonotype was seen many times. The V call is TRBV28, the J call TRBJ1-2; 8 nucleotides agree with TRBD1. This CDR3 comprises 15 residues. The J segment lost 6 bases and the V segment lost 4 bases, leaving 10 bases of the junction unmatched. Germline V gene data show CDR1 as MDHEN and CDR2 as SYDVKM. The CDR3 spells CASSSLDRVFNGYTF. Written as DNA, the CDR3 is TGTGCCAGCAGTTCCCTGGACAGGGTCTTCAATGGCTACACCTTC.

The table lists this clonotype with many counts. The V gene is TRBV19, the J gene TRBJ2-3; 11 nucleotides match TRBD2. Trimming at V came to 5 bases and at J to 2 bases, leaving 6 bases not matched to a gene. The CDR3 sequence is 16 residues long. Germline V gene data show CDR1 as LNHDA and CDR2 as SQIVND (reference sequence). CDR3 region: CASSARLAGLTDTQYF. CDR3 sequence (DNA): TGTGCCAGTAGTGCCCGACTAGCGGGGCTCACAGATACGCAGTATTTT.

The sample holds many counts of this clonotype. The chain employs TRBV3-1 and TRBJ2-3; a weak D match, TRBD1 (6 bases). V dropped 3 bases and J dropped 0 bases, with 19 bases sitting between them. This CDR3 is 18 amino acids long. Germline loops: CDR1 LGHDT, CDR2 YNNKEL (reference sequence). CDR3 nucleotides: TGTGCCAGCAGCCATGGGACGGGGACACTAACGAGCACAGATACGCAGTATTTT. Translated: CASSHGTGTLTSTDTQYF.

Note on this clonotype: One base separates it from a far larger clone, so it is likely a read error. J is TRBJ2-1 and V is TRBV6-5; D tentatively fits TRBD1 or TRBD2 (5 bases each). The germline V gene encodes CDR1 MNHEY and CDR2 SVGAGI. V lost 5 bases, J lost 11 bases, and 10 bases lay in between. The CDR3 contains 11 residues. In DNA, the CDR3 is TGTGCCAGCAGTCCGGGACGTAAGCAGTTCTTC. It codes for CASSPGRKQFF.

This clonotype was seen many times. The chain links TRBV20-1 to TRBJ2-3; no firm D call. Germline V CDR1 and CDR2: DFQATT, SNEGSKA (reference sequence). The CDR3 is 12 residues long. Trimming shortened V by 1 base and J by 4 bases, and 6 bases separated the two germline ends. The DNA for the CDR3 is TGCAGTGCTAGAGGAGCTGCAGATACGCAGTATTTT. Its translation is CSARGAADTQYF.

This clonotype occurred many times. This rearrangement joins TRBV18 to TRBJ2-7; TRBD2 might be the D (6 bases). Deletions cut 2 bases from V and 7 bases from J, with 18 bases between. CDR3 length equals 15 residues. From germline, CDR1 is KGHSH and CDR2 LQKENI. CDR3 sequence: CASSPGGGTPGEQYF. The CDR3 region has the DNA TGTGCCAGCTCACCAGGCGGCGGGACCCCGGGGGAGCAGTACTTC.

This clonotype occurred many times. V usage is TRBV27 and J usage is TRBJ2-6; perhaps TRBD1 as D (6 bases). Germline V gene data show CDR1 as MNHEY and CDR2 as SMNVEV (reference sequence). This CDR3 is 17 amino acids long. V dropped 6 bases and J dropped 0 bases, with 15 bases sitting between them. The CDR3 spells CASRAGTRRSGANVLTF. CDR3 nucleotide sequence: TGTGCCAGCAGGGCCGGGACACGGCGCTCTGGGGCCAACGTCCTGACTTTC.

This rearrangement joins TRBV7-8 to TRBJ2-7; no clear D gene. This CDR3 region has 13 residues. With 5 bases removed from V and 7 bases from J, the gap between germline ends came to 15 bases. Germline loops: CDR1 SGHVS, CDR2 FQNEAQ. The CDR3, as DNA: TGTGCCAGCAGCCCCAGAGTCGGTGGGGAGCAGTACTTC. Protein product: CASSPRVGGEQYF.